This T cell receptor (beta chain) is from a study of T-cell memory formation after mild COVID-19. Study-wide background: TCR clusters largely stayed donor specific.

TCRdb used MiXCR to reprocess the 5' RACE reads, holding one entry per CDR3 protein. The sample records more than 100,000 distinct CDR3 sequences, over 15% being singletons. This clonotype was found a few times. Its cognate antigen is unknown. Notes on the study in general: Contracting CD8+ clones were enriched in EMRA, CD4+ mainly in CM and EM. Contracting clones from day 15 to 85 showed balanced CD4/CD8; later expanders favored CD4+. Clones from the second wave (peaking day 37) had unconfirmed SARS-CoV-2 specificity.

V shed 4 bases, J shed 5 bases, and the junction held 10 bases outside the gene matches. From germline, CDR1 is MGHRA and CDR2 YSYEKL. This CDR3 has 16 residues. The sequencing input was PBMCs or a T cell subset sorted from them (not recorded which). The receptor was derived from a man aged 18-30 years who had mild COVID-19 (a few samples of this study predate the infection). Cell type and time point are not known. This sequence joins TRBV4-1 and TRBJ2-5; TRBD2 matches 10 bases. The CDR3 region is CASSRFSGGLWETQYF. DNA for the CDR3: TGCGCCAGCAGCCGGTTTAGCGGGGGGCTATGGGAGACCCAGTACTTC.